This T cell receptor (beta chain) is drawn from a study of cytomegalovirus exposure and HLA in healthy donors. CDR1 and CDR2 from the germline V gene are SNHLY and FYNNEI. V lost 2 bases and J lost 2; bases outside the gene matches: 2. The CDR3 is made up of 15 amino acids. Vbeta (60) and Jbeta (13) primers were used in the PCR. Data came from immunoSEQ multiplex PCR; TCRdb stores just in-frame clones and leaves some out. This table holds about 210,000 clones, around 80% found once. Sequenced: PBMCs. The origin of this receptor is a man aged 40-55 years in good health and CMV-seropositive. The rearrangement joins TRBV2 to TRBJ2-1; TRBD2 matches 8 bases. The CDR3 loop is CASSETSGPYNEQFF. In DNA, the CDR3 is TGTGCCAGCAGTGAAACTAGCGGACCCTACAATGAGCAGTTCTTC.